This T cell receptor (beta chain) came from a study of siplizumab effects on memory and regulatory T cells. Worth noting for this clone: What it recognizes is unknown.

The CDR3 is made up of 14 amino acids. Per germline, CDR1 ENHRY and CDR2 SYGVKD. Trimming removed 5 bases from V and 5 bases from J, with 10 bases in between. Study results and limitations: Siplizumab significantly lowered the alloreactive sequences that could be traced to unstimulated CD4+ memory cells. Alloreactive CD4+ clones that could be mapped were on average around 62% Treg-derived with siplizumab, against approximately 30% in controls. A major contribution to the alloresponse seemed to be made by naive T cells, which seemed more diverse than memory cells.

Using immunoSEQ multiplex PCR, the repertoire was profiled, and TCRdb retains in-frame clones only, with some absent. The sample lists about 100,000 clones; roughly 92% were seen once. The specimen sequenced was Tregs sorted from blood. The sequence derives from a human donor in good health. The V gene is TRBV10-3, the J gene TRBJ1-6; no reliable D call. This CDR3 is CAISTDLNNSPLHF. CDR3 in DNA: TGTGCCATCAGTACGGACTTAAATAATTCACCCCTCCACTTT.